This entry lists 20 T cell receptor beta chains sequenced from one sample in a study of Ad26.COV2.S vaccination and SARS-CoV-2 variants. Clones were sequenced by immunoSEQ multiplex PCR, and TCRdb holds only the in-frame ones, with some missing. The data show more than 300,000 clones, about 87% seen once. Noted treatment: roughly 18 received Ad26.COV2.S at low or high dose, single or two shots; 5 received placebo; per-sample allocation not given. Sample collection was performed on day 63 after the first vaccine or placebo injection. The specimen was peripheral blood, collected in a trial of Ad26.COV2.S vaccine versus placebo. Source of these receptors: a person between 18 and 65 years old who received the Ad26.COV2.S COVID-19 vaccine or a placebo.

The chain has TRBV7-3 and TRBJ1-1, with D possibly TRBD1 on 6 matching bases. CDR1 and CDR2 (germline): SGHTA, FQGTGA. The CDR3 extends over 12 amino acids. V was pared by 4 bases and J by 8 bases, with 11 bases between. The CDR3 reads CASSSGVPEAFF. The CDR3 nucleotides read TGTGCCAGCAGCTCAGGGGTCCCCGAAGCTTTCTTT.

This clone was detected a few times. The V gene is TRBV4-1, the J gene TRBJ2-7; 9 bases line up with TRBD1. CDR1 is MGHRA and CDR2 is YSYEKL in the germline V gene. The V gene end was trimmed by 0 bases and the J gene end by 2 bases; junction bases not matched to a gene: 8. The CDR3 sequence is 17 residues long. The CDR3 region is CASSQDPMTGGTYEQYF. CDR3 sequence (DNA): TGCGCCAGCAGCCAAGATCCCATGACAGGGGGTACCTACGAGCAGTACTTC.

The chain couples TRBV5-1 to TRBJ1-2; TRBD1 matches 10 bases. The CDR3 totals 16 residues. With 4 bases clipped from V and 6 bases from J, the junction kept 12 bases outside the gene matches. The germline V gene has CDR1 SGHRS and CDR2 YFSETQ. CDR3 region: CASSPTGTGALNGYTF. Written as DNA, the CDR3 is TGCGCCAGCAGCCCAACCGGGACAGGGGCCTTGAATGGCTACACCTTC.

V usage is TRBV7-2 and J usage is TRBJ1-4; a weak D match, TRBD1 (6 bases). The CDR3 spans 14 residues. Trimming pared 6 bases from V and 3 bases from J, leaving 11 bases between. Germline lookup yields CDR1 SGHTA and CDR2 FQGNSA. CDR3 DNA sequence: TGTGCCAGCAGTCCCACAGGGTCTAATGAAAAACTGTTTTTT. Its translation: CASSPTGSNEKLFF.

V gene TRBV18 combines with J gene TRBJ1-5; 10 bases line up with TRBD1. V lost 0 bases to trimming and J lost 4 bases; unmatched junction nucleotides: 6. The CDR3 spans 17 residues. Looked up from germline, CDR1 is KGHSH and CDR2 is LQKENI. This CDR3 reads CASSPPGQGNGNQPQHF. Written as DNA, the CDR3 is TGTGCCAGCTCACCACCGGGACAGGGGAATGGGAATCAGCCCCAGCATTTT.

V is TRBV18 and J is TRBJ2-5; 7 nucleotides agree with TRBD1. The junction had 2 bases not matched to a gene; V was cut back by 2 bases and J by 2 bases. The CDR3 has 14 amino acids. Germline CDR1 KGHSH, CDR2 LQKENI. CDR3 sequence: CASSPGTVQETQYF. CDR3 coding DNA: TGTGCCAGCTCACCAGGGACAGTGCAAGAGACCCAGTACTTC.

V is TRBV27 and J is TRBJ2-3; TRBD2 matches at 8 bases. Germline CDR1 and CDR2: MNHEY and SMNVEV (reference sequence). The CDR3 has 14 amino acids. The J segment lost 6 bases and the V segment lost 6 bases, leaving 8 bases of the junction unmatched. In DNA, the CDR3 is TGTGCCAGCAGGAGAGCGGGAGTACTGGATACGCAGTATTTT. This translates into CASRRAGVLDTQYF.

The chain carries TRBV6-5 and TRBJ1-5, with D possibly being TRBD1 (6 bases). The CDR3 is made up of 13 amino acids. Germline CDR1 and CDR2: MNHEY and SVGAGI. V was trimmed by 8 bases and J by 0 bases, leaving 8 bases between them. In nucleotides, the CDR3 is TGTGCCAGCGGGGACAATAGCAATCAGCCCCAGCATTTT. This encodes CASGDNSNQPQHF.

There are a few counts of this clone. The genes are TRBV10-3 and TRBJ1-2, with a tentative D call TRBD1 (5 bases). V lost 3 bases to trimming and J lost 3 bases, with 8 bases between them. The CDR3 covers 13 residues. Germline CDR1 ENHRY, CDR2 SYGVKD. CDR3 residues: CAISDGTDYGYTF. The CDR3 DNA reads as TGTGCCATCAGTGATGGGACGGACTATGGCTACACCTTC.

The V and J genes are TRBV18 and TRBJ1-6; no clear D gene. V shed 0 bases and J shed 14 bases, with 14 bases lying between them. This CDR3 region has 14 residues. The germline CDR1 and CDR2 sequences are KGHSH and LQKENI. For the CDR3, the DNA is TGTGCCAGCTCACCACCGGGTCGGACGTCCACCCTCCACTTT. Protein sequence: CASSPPGRTSTLHF.

The genes are TRBV7-9 and TRBJ2-3; no clear D gene. Between the trimmed V and J ends, which lost 5 bases and 0 bases, there was a span of 12 bases. In germline, CDR1 is SEHNR, CDR2 FQNEAQ (reference sequence). The length of the CDR3 is 15 residues. The CDR3 DNA reads as TGTGCCAGCAGCACCCATGAGGAAAGCACAGATACGCAGTATTTT. Translation: CASSTHEESTDTQYF.

The J gene is TRBJ2-6, the V gene TRBV7-3; 7 bases align to TRBD1. In germline, CDR1 is SGHTA, CDR2 FQGTGA. The trim removed 2 bases at V and 0 bases at J, leaving 7 bases unmatched. This CDR3 region has 18 residues. The CDR3 spells CASSLVGTANSGANVLTF. CDR3 nucleotides: TGTGCCAGCAGCTTAGTGGGGACAGCTAACTCTGGGGCCAACGTCCTGACTTTC.

This clone was seen only a few times. The J gene is TRBJ2-3, the V gene TRBV7-3; 9 bases are a match to TRBD1. The CDR3 contains 16 residues. Germline V gene sequence: CDR1 SGHTA, CDR2 FQGTGA. J lost 2 bases, V lost 6 bases, and 9 bases had no gene match. The CDR3, as DNA: TGTGCCAGCAGGCCGGGACAGGGAGGATACACAGATACGCAGTATTTT. Protein: CASRPGQGGYTDTQYF.

The chain is built from TRBV5-6 and TRBJ2-7, with TRBD2 as a possible D gene (5 bases). Germline V gives CDR1 SGHDT, CDR2 YYEEEE. This CDR3 region has 14 residues. Trimming left V 4 bases short and J 0 bases short, with 11 bases between. Here the CDR3 DNA reads TGTGCCAGCAGCCCCGGGGTGGACTCCTACGAGCAGTACTTC. It translates to CASSPGVDSYEQYF.

This chain connects TRBV7-9 to TRBJ1-1; maybe TRBD1 (5 bases). The CDR3 has 14 amino acids. Trimming shortened V by 1 base and J by 1 base, and 7 bases separated the two germline ends. Germline V gene sequence: CDR1 SEHNR, CDR2 FQNEAQ (reference sequence). The CDR3 DNA follows: TGTGCCAGCAGCTTAGGACAGACGAACACTGAAGCTTTCTTT. Residues: CASSLGQTNTEAFF.

The chain couples TRBV5-6 to TRBJ1-2, with D maybe TRBD1 (6 bases). This CDR3 is 16 amino acids long. V was cut by 4 bases and J by 5 bases, with 21 bases left in between. Germline loops: CDR1 SGHDT, CDR2 YYEEEE. The CDR3 nucleotides are TGTGCCAGCAGCCCCCTACGGCCGGACAGACATTATGGCTACACCTTC. Its protein product is CASSPLRPDRHYGYTF.

V and J are TRBV7-3 and TRBJ2-1; 8 bases fit TRBD2. Germline V gene sequence: CDR1 SGHTA, CDR2 FQGTGA. Trimming cost V 1 base and J 3 bases; bases outside gene matches: 5. This CDR3 is 16 amino acids long. The CDR3 loop is CASSLRAGDVYNEQFF. CDR3 nucleotide sequence: TGTGCCAGCAGCTTAAGAGCGGGAGATGTCTACAATGAGCAGTTCTTC. The whole variable domain, remainder taken from reference TRBV7-3 and TRBJ2-1, is GAGVSQTPSNKVTEKGKYVELRCDPISGHTALYWYRQSLGQGPEFLIYFQGTGAADDSGLPNDRFFAVRPEGSVSTLKIQRTERGDSAVYLCASSLRAGDVYNEQFFGPGTRLTVL.

The CDR3 bases are TGTGCCAGCAGTTACGCAAAAAACCGGGACAGGGAGTTTGGTGGCTACACCTTC. Its translation: CASSYAKNRDREFGGYTF. This chain joins TRBV6-2 or TRBV6-3 and TRBJ1-2; TRBD1 agrees at 9 bases. Per the germline V gene, CDR1 is MNHEY and CDR2 is SVGEGT. The CDR3 is 18 amino acids. With 2 bases clipped from V and 7 bases from J, the junction kept 17 bases outside the gene matches.

As DNA, the CDR3 is TGTGCCAGCAGCTTTCACCGGGGCCTAGCCAAAAACATTCAGTACTTC. It specifies CASSFHRGLAKNIQYF. The genes are TRBV5-7 and TRBJ2-4, with D possibly being TRBD1 or TRBD2 (5 bases each). TRBV5-7 is an ORF, with its function uncertain. Trimming pared 2 bases from V and 0 bases from J, leaving 12 bases between. The CDR3 is 16 amino acids.

The chain uses TRBV4-2 and TRBJ1-2; 8 bases agree with TRBD1. The CDR3 totals 17 residues. Germline V gene data show CDR1 as LGHNA and CDR2 as YNFKEQ. The trim removed 0 bases at V and 7 bases at J, leaving 13 bases unmatched. CDR3 sequence: CASSQDKSTGGSGGYTF. The CDR3 region has the DNA TGTGCCAGCAGCCAAGATAAGTCCACAGGGGGGTCAGGTGGCTACACCTTC.